This TCR beta chain stems from a study of CXCR3-negative and CXCR3-positive naive CD8 T cells. With respect to this clonotype: Its antigen is unknown.

Naive CD8+ T cells carried a CD45RO-CCR7+CD27+CD95- phenotype. Study findings and constraints: Naive subsets expressed similar surface CD5; TRB CDR3 features served to infer TCR strength.

This CDR3 has 12 residues. The germline V gene has CDR1 SGHDT and CDR2 YYEEEE. The TRB libraries of cDNA were built by UMI-labeled 5' RACE. TCRdb derives one entry per CDR3 protein from the 5' RACE reads, leaving out DNA. The sample totals 6,500 to 7,500 distinct CDR3 sequences; its top ten clones hold roughly 1.5%. This TCR was recovered from a human donor in good health. Some clones in this sample may be carry-over from other donors' samples. Material for sequencing was naive CXCR3- CD8+ T cells from blood. Subset of the sample: CD45RO-CCR7+CD27+CD95- naive CD8+ T cells lacking CXCR3 (TNR3-). This sequence joins TRBV5-6 and TRBJ2-1. CDR3: CASSLMQREQFF.